The rows below give T cell receptor beta chains drawn from one sample of a study of T cell responses to AZD1222 COVID-19 vaccine. Measured with immunoSEQ multiplex PCR; TCRdb has only the in-frame clones, and not every one. This table has 160,000 or so clones, 91% appearing once. The material sequenced was peripheral blood, taken on day 0 of AZD1222 vaccination. The receptors derive from an adult in good health. CDR3s include the opening cysteine and the closing phenylalanine or tryptophan. Each record gives: J gene, V gene, D gene, clone size, CDR3 protein, CDR3 DNA. The D gene is left open where the match is weak. Only some rows state a clone size, as once, few, many or a class for expanded clones.

>TRBJ1-1|TRBV7-2|NA|once
CASSFQKVTEAFF
TGTGCCAGCAGCTTTCAGAAGGTCACTGAAGCTTTCTTT
>TRBJ1-5|TRBV19|TRBD1|NA
CASSSLGQGGQPQHF
TGTGCCAGTAGTTCTTTGGGACAGGGAGGACAGCCCCAGCATTTT
>TRBJ2-7|TRBV2|TRBD2|NA
CASSSPQREVGEQYF
TGTGCCAGCAGTTCTCCGCAGCGGGAGGTTGGCGAGCAGTACTTC
>TRBJ1-4|TRBV3-1/TRBV3-2|NA|NA
CASSQDPGHKEANEKLFF
TGTGCCAGCAGCCAAGATCCGGGACACAAGGAGGCTAATGAAAAACTGTTTTTT
>TRBJ2-3|TRBV2|NA|NA
CASSEVGLASTDTQYF
TGTGCCAGCAGTGAAGTGGGCCTAGCATCCACAGATACGCAGTATTTT
>TRBJ1-1|TRBV19|NA|NA
CASRPPAGRGRMVNTEAFF
TGTGCCAGTAGACCTCCAGCCGGGCGGGGGCGAATGGTGAACACTGAAGCTTTCTTT
>TRBJ1-4|TRBV18|NA|NA
CASSPDGPMGNEKLFF
TGTGCCAGCTCACCGGACGGACCGATGGGTAATGAAAAACTGTTTTTT
>TRBJ2-2|TRBV2|NA|NA
CASSESQGAPGELFF
TGTGCCAGCAGTGAATCCCAAGGGGCACCCGGGGAGCTGTTTTTT
>TRBJ1-4|TRBV6-5|NA|NA
CASAELQHNEKLFF
TGTGCCAGCGCGGAACTCCAGCATAATGAAAAACTGTTTTTT
>TRBJ1-1|TRBV28|NA|NA
CASSSPTDMNTEAFF
TGTGCCAGCAGTAGCCCGACAGACATGAACACTGAAGCTTTCTTT
>TRBJ1-5|TRBV24-1|NA|once
CATSDPQGSGHQPQHF
TGTGCCACCAGTGATCCGCAGGGGTCTGGGCATCAGCCCCAGCATTTT
>TRBJ1-2|TRBV5-4|TRBD1|once
CASSFRLGTGDGYTF
TGTGCCAGCAGCTTCCGACTCGGGACAGGGGATGGCTACACCTTC